This TCR beta chain was captured by sequencing in a study of shared clonotypes between healthy human individuals. Study conclusions and caveats: The generation probabilities recorded for non-shared clonotypes fell below those of clonotypes shared by all four donors. Expectations were that clonotype sharing among donors would be affected by sequencing depth.

V shed 2 bases and J shed 0 bases, with 9 bases lying between them. Germline loops: CDR1 SGDLS, CDR2 YYNGEE. The CDR3 runs 15 residues. With respect to this clone: Antigen unknown.

Donors were Caucasian adults residing in Nashville, Tennessee, USA. Each sorted subset replicate got 200 ng genomic DNA, 25,000 to 35,000 genomes. Sequencing used immunoSEQ multiplex PCR; TCRdb keeps in-frame clones, though not all of them. This sample has a few million clones; just over 90% occur once, and the top ten carry approximately 0.4%. Sequencing used naive CD4+ T cells from PBMCs. Subset reported: CD45RA+ positively selected. The clonotype was recovered from a young man in good health. Some clones in this sample may be carry-over from other donors' samples. The rearrangement joins TRBV9 to TRBJ1-3; unclear D gene. CDR3 residues: CASSVPGSSGNTIYF. CDR3 in DNA: TGTGCCAGCAGCGTTCCGGGAAGCTCTGGAAACACCATATATTTT.